This T cell receptor (beta chain) was retrieved from a study of graft-versus-host responses after intestinal transplantation. Overall study: Each patient got anti-thymocyte globulin induction, then tacrolimus and steroids for approximately 3 years. Findings and limits, study-wide: Detection of GvH clones occurred in recipient marrow, and some had their first appearance in ileum or blood.

Germline CDR1 and CDR2: SGHTA and FQGNSA. Trimming stripped 6 bases from V and 0 bases from J, with 10 bases between. The CDR3 covers 14 residues. The table came from immunoSEQ multiplex PCR; TCRdb's copy has only in-frame clones and leaves some out. This sample yields roughly 90,000 clones, of which around 90% are seen a single time; 0.28% belongs to the top ten. With regard to this clone: Its antigen remains unknown.

The chain is built from TRBV7-2 and TRBJ2-3, with D unresolved. Specimen: unstimulated CD4+ T cells sorted from spleen or lymph node cells, collected before transplant. The TCR originated in a human donor who was the organ donor for an intestinal transplant. In DNA, the CDR3 is TGTGCCAGCAGGAGAATGTCTAGCACAGATACGCAGTATTTT. Translation gives CASRRMSSTDTQYF.